One sample yielded the 20 T cell receptor beta chains listed below, sequenced in a study of blood T cell repertoires in COVID-19. The protocol was immunoSEQ multiplex PCR, while the TCRdb copy is restricted to in-frame clones and leaves out a portion. The data hold 80,000 or so clones, with roughly nine tenths observed a single time. The source material was peripheral blood. These TCRs come from a man aged 50 to 59 with acute or convalescent COVID-19.

This sequence joins TRBV27 and TRBJ2-5, with TRBD1 matching 7 bases. In germline, CDR1 is MNHEY, CDR2 SMNVEV (reference sequence). Germline trimming cut 5 bases from V and 5 bases from J; bases unmatched to any gene: 8. The CDR3 has 14 amino acids. CDR3 sequence reads: CASSTRDRGETQYF. The CDR3 nucleotides are TGTGCCAGCAGTACCCGGGACAGAGGGGAGACCCAGTACTTC.

The chain recombines TRBV6-6 with TRBJ1-2; 8 nucleotides match TRBD1. CDR1 is MNHNY and CDR2 is SVGAGI in the germline V gene (reference sequence). J was trimmed by 4 bases and V by 2 bases; bases with no gene match: 6. This CDR3 is 15 amino acids long. The CDR3 nucleotides read TGTGCCAGCAGTTACCGTACAGGGGGTAGCTATGGCTACACCTTC. Translation: CASSYRTGGSYGYTF.

The CDR3 protein is CASSLLGSGALDTQYF. The CDR3, as DNA: TGTGCCAGCAGTTTATTGGGTAGCGGGGCGCTGGATACGCAGTATTTT. The J gene is TRBJ2-3, the V gene TRBV27; 8 bases are shared with TRBD2. The junction had 9 bases not matched to a gene; V was cut back by 1 base and J by 6 bases. Germline values: CDR1 MNHEY, CDR2 SMNVEV (reference sequence). The CDR3 runs to 16 residues.

This sequence joins TRBV27 and TRBJ2-1; 9 positions agree with TRBD1. With V trimmed by 2 bases and J by 7 bases, 12 bases remained unmatched. The CDR3 is made up of 17 amino acids. CDR1 MNHEY and CDR2 SMNVEV come from the germline V gene (reference sequence). In DNA, the CDR3 is TGTGCCAGCAGTTTACGTGAGCCGGGACAGGGTTTTAATGAGCAGTTCTTC. This codes for CASSLREPGQGFNEQFF.

The CDR3 spells CASSSPGQQQYF. In nucleotides, the CDR3 is TGTGCCAGCAGCTCCCCTGGACAGCAGCAGTACTTC. The chain joins TRBV7-9 to TRBJ2-7, with D possibly TRBD1 on 6 matching bases. Germline CDR1 and CDR2: SEHNR and FQNEAQ (reference sequence). CDR3 length equals 12 residues. The germline V and J ends were trimmed by 4 bases and 8 bases, with 12 bases remaining between them.

The V and J genes are TRBV5-8 and TRBJ2-1; weak D call: TRBD2 (5 bases). The V gene's germline CDR1 is SGHTS and CDR2 YDEGEE. This CDR3 spans 17 amino acids. V lost 4 bases to trimming and J lost 2 bases, with 19 bases between them. CDR3 DNA sequence: TGTGCCAGCAGCCGGACCTTTGGAGCGGCCACCTACAATGAGCAGTTCTTC. Protein product: CASSRTFGAATYNEQFF. Complete variable domain (other parts from reference TRBV5-8 and TRBJ2-1): EAGVTQSPTHLIKTRGQQATLRCSPISGHTSVYWYQQALGLGLQFLLWYDEGEERNRGNFPPRFSGRQFPNYSSELNVNALELEDSALYLCASSRTFGAATYNEQFFGPGTRLTVL.

J is TRBJ2-3 and V is TRBV7-3, with 8 positions matching TRBD2. After removal of 5 bases from V and 4 bases from J, the junction contained 11 bases not matched to a gene. Germline V gives CDR1 SGHTA, CDR2 FQGTGA. The length of the CDR3 is 16 residues. The CDR3 reads CASSPDGTRYADTQYF. CDR3 bases: TGTGCCAGCAGCCCTGACGGGACTAGGTACGCAGATACGCAGTATTTT.

V usage is TRBV2 and J usage is TRBJ1-5; 7 bases are a match to TRBD1. This CDR3 spans 14 amino acids. The ends lost 6 bases at V and 4 bases at J; junction bases unmatched: 6. Germline V gene lookup returns CDR1 SNHLY and CDR2 FYNNEI. The CDR3 sequence is CASSFRDRNQPQHF. The CDR3 bases are TGTGCCAGCAGCTTCCGGGACAGAAATCAGCCCCAGCATTTT.

The V gene is TRBV7-9, the J gene TRBJ1-5; TRBD1 aligns across 8 bases. The CDR3 is made up of 13 amino acids. The ends lost 5 bases at V and 6 bases at J; junction bases unmatched: 3. Germline CDR1 SEHNR, CDR2 FQNEAQ (reference sequence). CDR3 sequence: CASSAQGAQPQHF. CDR3 bases: TGTGCCAGCAGCGCTCAGGGGGCTCAGCCCCAGCATTTT.

The chain is built from TRBV4-2 and TRBJ1-3; weak D call: TRBD1 (6 bases). V dropped 4 bases and J dropped 2 bases, with 12 bases sitting between them. The CDR3 is 15 amino acids. Germline V gives CDR1 LGHNA, CDR2 YNFKEQ. CDR3 residues: CASSLSRQAGNTIYF. CDR3 DNA sequence: TGTGCCAGCAGCCTTTCTAGACAGGCTGGAAACACCATATATTTT.

The gene calls are TRBV19 and TRBJ2-4; 7 positions agree with TRBD2. The germline CDR1 and CDR2 sequences are LNHDA and SQIVND (reference sequence). CDR3 length: 13 residues. V shed 5 bases, J shed 7 bases, and the junction held 5 bases outside the gene matches. Here the CDR3 reads CASSWQGGNIQYF. CDR3 nucleotide sequence: TGTGCCAGTAGTTGGCAGGGAGGGAACATTCAGTACTTC.

This clone occurred once. V usage is TRBV5-6 and J usage is TRBJ1-5; D unclear. This CDR3 region has 18 residues. V was clipped by 1 base and J by 0 bases, with 17 bases between them. CDR1 is SGHDT and CDR2 is YYEEEE in the germline V gene. For the CDR3, the DNA is TGTGCCAGCAGCTTGTATCTTCGGGGTCTTAATAGCAATCAGCCCCAGCATTTT. This encodes CASSLYLRGLNSNQPQHF.

This clone turned up a few times. This sequence joins TRBV6-6 and TRBJ2-6; 7 positions match TRBD2. The V gene's germline CDR1 is MNHNY and CDR2 SVGAGI (reference sequence). The CDR3 totals 16 residues. The V segment lost 10 bases and the J segment 2 bases; nucleotides outside the gene matches: 11. The CDR3 nucleotides are TGTGCCACTTATAATACTGGGGGGGCTGGGGCCAACGTCCTGACTTTC. It encodes CATYNTGGAGANVLTF.

The rearrangement joins TRBV5-1 to TRBJ2-2, with 8 nucleotides matching TRBD1. Germline V gene data show CDR1 as SGHRS and CDR2 as YFSETQ. The V gene end was trimmed by 4 bases and the J gene end by 7 bases; junction bases not matched to a gene: 12. The CDR3 length is 16 residues. CDR3 coding DNA: TGCGCCAGCAGCCTTCGGACAGGGCCCCCAGACGGGGAGCTGTTTTTT. It codes for CASSLRTGPPDGELFF.

This sequence joins TRBV4-1 and TRBJ1-2; 7 nucleotides align to TRBD1. The V gene end was trimmed by 4 bases and the J gene end by 2 bases; junction bases not matched to a gene: 13. This CDR3 is 17 amino acids long. CDR1 and CDR2 from the germline V gene are MGHRA and YSYEKL. CDR3 bases: TGCGCCAGCAGCCCACCTTTCAGGGGGAACCTAAACTATGGCTACACCTTC. This gives the protein CASSPPFRGNLNYGYTF.

This clone was recorded once. In DNA form, the CDR3 reads TGCGCCAGCAGCTTTAGGGACTCCCAGAGTGAAGCTTTCTTT. Its protein product is CASSFRDSQSEAFF. This chain connects TRBV5-1 to TRBJ1-1, with D maybe TRBD1 (5 bases). The germline V gene encodes CDR1 SGHRS and CDR2 YFSETQ. The CDR3 is 14 amino acids. V was shortened by 2 bases and J by 7 bases, with 15 bases between the two germline ends.

The CDR3 region has the DNA TGTGCCAGCAGCTTGGTGGGGGGTATATTCACTGAAGCTTTCTTT. Translating gives CASSLVGGIFTEAFF. V usage is TRBV7-9 and J usage is TRBJ1-1; perhaps TRBD1 as D (5 bases). Trimming took 3 bases from V and 4 from J, leaving 15 bases between them. CDR1 is SEHNR, CDR2 FQNEAQ, per germline (reference sequence). The CDR3 contains 15 residues.

The gene calls are TRBV7-8 and TRBJ1-2; TRBD1 agrees at 10 bases. CDR1 is SGHVS and CDR2 is FQNEAQ in the germline V gene. V gave up 8 bases and J gave up 4 bases; unmatched junction bases: 7. This CDR3 region has 14 residues. Here the CDR3 reads CASSGQGEIYGYTF. CDR3 DNA sequence: TGTGCCAGCTCTGGACAGGGGGAGATCTATGGCTACACCTTC.

The rearrangement links TRBV30 to TRBJ2-2; 12 bases agree with TRBD1. J was trimmed by 7 bases and V by 5 bases; bases with no gene match: 11. The germline V gene encodes CDR1 GTSNPN and CDR2 SVGIG (reference sequence). CDR3 length: 16 amino acids. As DNA, the CDR3 is TGTGCCTGGGTTACTTCCGGGACAGGGGGCAACGGGGAGCTGTTTTTT. This codes for CAWVTSGTGGNGELFF.

This clone was observed once. This sequence joins TRBV4-1 and TRBJ1-5; D uncertain. The length of the CDR3 is 14 residues. V gave up 0 bases and J gave up 3 bases, with 6 bases separating them. Germline lookup yields CDR1 MGHRA and CDR2 YSYEKL. CDR3 coding DNA: TGCGCCAGCAGCCAAGATAATCCCAATCAGCCCCAGCATTTT. This codes for CASSQDNPNQPQHF.